The clone carrying this T cell receptor beta chain was observed a few times. The antigen is not known. This entry comes from a study of early T cells in non-severe SARS-CoV-2 infection. Study-wide context: The input, bulk RNA from unsorted whole blood, was sequenced, and chains were unpaired. General study results and limits: Sequences matched to VDJdb favored anti-spike CD8 responses, while private and CD4 specificities were missed.

Germline loops: CDR1 SGHRS, CDR2 YFSETQ. V shed 10 bases and J shed 2 bases, with 15 bases lying between them. The CDR3 totals 14 residues. Individual cDNA molecules received unique molecular identifiers during library preparation. TCRdb independently ran MiXCR on the 5' RACE reads; one entry per CDR3 protein. There are more than 60,000 distinct CDR3 sequences in the sample; around 4.7% occur only once, and under 6.5% lies in the top ten. This TCR derives from an adult who was a healthcare worker with PCR-confirmed SARS-CoV-2 infection or an uninfected control (not recorded which). The specimen was whole blood. The J gene is TRBJ2-2, the V gene TRBV5-1; tentative D call: TRBD1 (6 bases). The chain's CDR3 is CAVTGTPNTGELFF. For the CDR3, the DNA is TGCGCCGTAACCGGGACACCCAACACCGGGGAGCTGTTTTTT.